One T cell receptor (beta chain) is described in this entry. Its target is unknown. Generated by immunoSEQ multiplex PCR, the TCRdb table keeps only in-frame clones and is missing some. The sample records under 8,500 clones, 80% to 90% being singletons. These data are taken from a study of CD4 T cell repertoires in COVID-19. Study-level findings and limits: SARS-CoV and/or HKU1 spike cultures shared between roughly 7 and 25% of SARS-CoV-2 clonotypes.

Trimming cost V 9 bases and J 3 bases, with 11 bases left between them. This CDR3 is built from 12 residues. Looked up from germline, CDR1 is LNHDA and CDR2 is SQIVND (reference sequence). Sequencing was done directly on freshly isolated, uncultured memory T cells. The source was effector memory CD4+ T cells from blood, collected before the COVID-19 pandemic. The TCR comes from a human donor who had COVID-19. J is TRBJ1-1 and V is TRBV19; D not certain. This CDR3 is CASKSGHTEAFF. Written as DNA, the CDR3 is TGTGCCAGCAAAAGCGGGCACACTGAAGCTTTCTTT.